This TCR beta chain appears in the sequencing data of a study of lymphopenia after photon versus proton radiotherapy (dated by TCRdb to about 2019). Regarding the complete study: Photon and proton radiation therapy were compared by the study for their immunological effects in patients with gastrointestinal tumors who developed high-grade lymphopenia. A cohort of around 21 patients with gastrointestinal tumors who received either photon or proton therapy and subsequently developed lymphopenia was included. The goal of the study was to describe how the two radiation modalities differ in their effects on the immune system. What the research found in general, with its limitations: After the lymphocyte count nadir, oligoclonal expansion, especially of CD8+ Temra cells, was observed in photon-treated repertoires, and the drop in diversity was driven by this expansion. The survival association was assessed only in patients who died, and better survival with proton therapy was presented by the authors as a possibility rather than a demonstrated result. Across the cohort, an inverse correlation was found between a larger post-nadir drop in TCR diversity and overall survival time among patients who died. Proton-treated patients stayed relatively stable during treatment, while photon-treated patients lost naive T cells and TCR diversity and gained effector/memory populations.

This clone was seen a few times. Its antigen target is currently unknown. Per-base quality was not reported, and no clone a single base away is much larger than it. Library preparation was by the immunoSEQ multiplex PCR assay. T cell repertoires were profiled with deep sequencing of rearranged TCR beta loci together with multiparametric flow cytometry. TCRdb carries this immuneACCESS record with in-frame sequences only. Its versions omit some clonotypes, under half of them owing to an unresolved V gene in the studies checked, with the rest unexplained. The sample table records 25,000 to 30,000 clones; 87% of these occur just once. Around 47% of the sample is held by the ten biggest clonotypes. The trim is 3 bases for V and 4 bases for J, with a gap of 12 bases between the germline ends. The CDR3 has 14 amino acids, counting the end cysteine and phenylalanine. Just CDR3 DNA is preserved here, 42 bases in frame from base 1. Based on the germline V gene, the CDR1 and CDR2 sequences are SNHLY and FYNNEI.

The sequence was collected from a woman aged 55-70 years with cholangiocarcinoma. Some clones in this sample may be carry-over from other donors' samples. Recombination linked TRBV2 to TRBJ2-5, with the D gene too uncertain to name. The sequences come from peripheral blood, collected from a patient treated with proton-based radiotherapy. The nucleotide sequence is TGTGCCAGCAGTGATGGCCGGGTAGGAGAGACCCAGTACTTC. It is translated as CASSDGRVGETQYF. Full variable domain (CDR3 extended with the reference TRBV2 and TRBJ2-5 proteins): EPEVTQTPSHQVTQMGQEVILRCVPISNHLYFYWYRQILGQKVEFLVSFYNNEISEKSEIFDDQFSVERPDGSNFTLKIRSTKLEDSAMYFCASSDGRVGETQYFGPGTRLLVL.